This TCR beta chain was found in a study of CXCR3-negative and CXCR3-positive naive CD8 T cells. Study results and limitations: Memory cells diverged, while naive CXCR3-positive and CXCR3-negative cells had similar TRBV-TRBJ usage. Because surface CD5 did not distinguish the naive subsets, TCR strength was inferred from TRB CDR3 properties. Memory CD8+ cells showed much lower diversity, while both naive subsets were comparably high.

Researchers prepared the TRB cDNA libraries using 5' RACE with UMI labels. TCRdb re-called the 5' RACE reads and gives one entry per CDR3 protein, without DNA. This sample's table reports 50,000 to 60,000 distinct CDR3 sequences. With more than 250,000 cells each, the CD8+ T cell subsets were individually sorted in triplicate. About this clonotype: The antigen remains undetermined.

From germline, CDR1 is SEHNR and CDR2 FQNEAQ (reference sequence). There are 14 residues in the CDR3. Sequencing used naive CXCR3- CD8+ T cells from blood. The sample's subset: CD45RO-CCR7+CD27+CD95- naive CD8+ T cells lacking CXCR3 (TNR3-). This clonotype was obtained from a human donor in good health. Some clones in this sample may be carry-over from other donors' samples. V usage is TRBV7-9 and J usage is TRBJ1-4; the D call of TRBD1 rests on TCRdb alone, since no DNA is present to check it. The CDR3 protein is CASSLAIQGEKLFF.